The 17 T cell receptor beta chains below were found in one sample sequenced in a study of T cell changes during pregnancy in multiple sclerosis. Assay used: immunoSEQ multiplex PCR; TCRdb lists only in-frame clones, some missing. The data show more than 55,000 clones, 80% to 95% seen once. The input for sequencing was peripheral blood, taken in the first trimester of pregnancy. The receptors were sampled from a female donor with multiple sclerosis, enrolled in a pregnancy study.

V usage is TRBV4-3 and J usage is TRBJ1-4; 7 nucleotides line up with TRBD1. With 0 bases clipped from V and 8 bases from J, the junction kept 6 bases outside the gene matches. Germline V CDR1 and CDR2: LGHNA, YSLEER. The CDR3 spans 15 residues. The chain's CDR3 is CASSQDRTGWEKLFF. CDR3 DNA: TGCGCCAGCAGCCAAGACCGGACAGGATGGGAAAAACTGTTTTTT.

The V gene is TRBV5-1, the J gene TRBJ1-1; the match to TRBD1 covers 8 bases. Germline assignment: CDR1 SGHRS and CDR2 YFSETQ. The CDR3 is 14 amino acids. Losses at the gene ends were 2 bases for V and 4 bases for J; bases not matched to a gene: 4. CDR3 coding DNA: TGCGCCAGCAGCTTCACAGGGGGTAGCACTGAAGCTTTCTTT. It translates to CASSFTGGSTEAFF.

This clone was seen only once. The chain couples TRBV4-3 to TRBJ2-1; D is undetermined. The CDR3 runs 14 residues. The ends were cut back, 1 base at V and 1 base at J, with 5 bases in the middle. CDR1 and CDR2 (germline): LGHNA, YSLEER. The DNA for the CDR3 is TGCGCCAGCAGCCAAGGGCAGTCCTACAATGAGCAGTTCTTC. Protein: CASSQGQSYNEQFF.

This CDR3 reads CASSKGPYTGELFF. The CDR3 nucleotides are TGTGCCAGCAGCAAAGGGCCCTACACCGGGGAGCTGTTTTTT. The chain couples TRBV21-1 to TRBJ2-2; the table's D call of TRBD1 was not tested on the DNA. TRBV21-1 is termed a pseudogene. The CDR3 is made up of 14 amino acids.

The V call is TRBV9, the J call TRBJ2-2; possibly TRBD1 for D (6 bases). CDR1 is SGDLS and CDR2 is YYNGEE in the germline V gene. V dropped 3 bases and J dropped 2 bases, with 14 bases sitting between them. The length of the CDR3 is 16 residues. CDR3 region: CASSARGPSNTGELFF. In DNA form, the CDR3 reads TGTGCCAGCAGCGCCAGGGGCCCGAGTAACACCGGGGAGCTGTTTTTT.

The chain couples TRBV7-3 to TRBJ2-5; 8 bases agree with TRBD1. The V gene end was trimmed by 1 base and the J gene end by 1 base; junction bases not matched to a gene: 11. The CDR3 is made up of 18 amino acids. In germline, CDR1 is SGHTA, CDR2 FQGTGA. The CDR3 region is CASSLRARGTGLQETQYF. For the CDR3, the DNA is TGTGCCAGCAGCTTAAGGGCTAGGGGGACAGGACTCCAAGAGACCCAGTACTTC.

For this clone: At the DNA level, this CDR3 is encoded by other sequences in the same sample as well. This chain joins TRBV5-5 and TRBJ1-3, with D maybe TRBD1 (5 bases). This CDR3 contains 14 residues. CDR1 and CDR2 (germline): SGHKS, YYEKEE (reference sequence). V shed 5 bases and J shed 0 bases, with 9 bases lying between them. CDR3 sequence (DNA): TGTGCCAGCAGTTCCGGGGGCTCTGGAAACACCATATATTTT. Encoded protein: CASSSGGSGNTIYF.

This chain links TRBV13 with TRBJ1-1; D call uncertain. Germline CDR1 and CDR2: PRHDT and FYEKMQ (reference sequence). V lost 6 bases, J lost 7 bases, and 9 bases lay in between. The CDR3 has 11 amino acids. CDR3 amino acids: CASRLSGEAFF. In DNA, the CDR3 is TGTGCCAGCAGGTTGTCAGGTGAAGCTTTCTTT.

This clone appeared once. V and J are TRBV18 and TRBJ1-5, with 7 bases identical to TRBD1. The CDR3 spans 15 residues. In germline, CDR1 is KGHSH, CDR2 LQKENI. Trimming took 4 bases from V and 9 from J; bases not matched to a gene: 12. The CDR3 is CASSLDRASRPPQHF. The CDR3 nucleotides read TGTGCCAGCTCACTAGACAGGGCTAGTCGGCCGCCCCAGCATTTT.

The chain carries TRBV27 and TRBJ2-7; the D is unclear. Trimming shortened V by 5 bases and J by 4 bases, and 12 bases separated the two germline ends. The CDR3 runs to 13 residues. Germline V CDR1 and CDR2: MNHEY, SMNVEV (reference sequence). CDR3 bases: TGTGCCAGCAGTCCCTCGCCCCTATACGAGCAGTACTTC. It specifies CASSPSPLYEQYF.

By share of the sample, this clone is medium-sized (0.01 to 0.1%). The chain has TRBV6-4 and TRBJ1-2; 10 positions agree with TRBD1. CDR3 length: 13 amino acids. V was pared by 0 bases and J by 8 bases, with 0 bases of the junction left unmatched. The germline CDR1 and CDR2 sequences are MRHNA and SNTAGT. The CDR3 DNA is TGTGCCAGCAGTGACTCGGACAGGGGGGGCTACACCTTC. Protein product: CASSDSDRGGYTF.

This clone was seen a single time. The chain uses TRBV18 and TRBJ2-1; possible D gene TRBD2, 5 bases. Germline CDR1 KGHSH, CDR2 LQKENI. There are 17 residues in the CDR3. The ends were cut back, 0 bases at V and 0 bases at J, with 12 bases in the middle. The CDR3 DNA is TGTGCCAGCTCACCACCTTTCCTCGGGGACTCCTACAATGAGCAGTTCTTC. Translating it yields CASSPPFLGDSYNEQFF.

This chain links TRBV19 with TRBJ1-4, with 8 bases lining up with TRBD1. In germline, CDR1 is LNHDA, CDR2 SQIVND (reference sequence). The CDR3 sequence is 16 residues long. Losses at the gene ends were 4 bases for V and 1 base for J; bases not matched to a gene: 5. The CDR3 loop reads CASSTNDRGTNEKLFF. The DNA for the CDR3 is TGTGCCAGTAGTACCAACGACAGGGGAACTAATGAAAAACTGTTTTTT.

This clone was detected only once. CDR3 in DNA: TGCAGCGGCGGACTAGCGGAATACAATGAGCAGTTCTTC. Amino acids: CSGGLAEYNEQFF. The J gene is TRBJ2-1, the V gene TRBV29-1; 10 bases map to TRBD2. The CDR3 has 13 amino acids. From germline, CDR1 is SQVTM and CDR2 ANQGSEA. With V trimmed by 7 bases and J by 4 bases, 4 bases remained unmatched.

The chain joins TRBV5-6 to TRBJ1-5; D is possibly TRBD1 (6 bases). The CDR3 covers 14 residues. V lost 5 bases, J lost 3 bases, and 12 bases lay in between. Germline CDR1 SGHDT, CDR2 YYEEEE. In DNA, the CDR3 is TGTGCCAGCAGTTACAGGGATTACAATCAGCCCCAGCATTTT. It specifies CASSYRDYNQPQHF.

A few counts support this clone. The V gene is TRBV5-1, the J gene TRBJ2-2; D is perhaps TRBD2 (6 bases). V shed 0 bases and J shed 7 bases, with 10 bases lying between them. This CDR3 contains 14 residues. Germline values: CDR1 SGHRS, CDR2 YFSETQ. The CDR3 DNA sequence: TGCGCCAGCAGCTTGGGACTAGAGGGCGGGGAGCTGTTTTTT. This translates into CASSLGLEGGELFF.

V usage is TRBV29-1 and J usage is TRBJ2-7, with TRBD1 matching 7 bases. CDR3 length: 12 residues. Germline lookup yields CDR1 SQVTM and CDR2 ANQGSEA. The ends lost 7 bases at V and 2 bases at J; junction bases unmatched: 5. The DNA of the CDR3 is TGCAGCGCCCGGGACAGCCCCTACGAGCAGTACTTC. Its translation is CSARDSPYEQYF.